A single sample gave rise to the 9 T cell receptor beta chains below, sequenced in a study of blood T cell repertoires in COVID-19. Measured with immunoSEQ multiplex PCR; TCRdb has only the in-frame clones, and not every one. The table includes around 300,000 clones, over 70% detected once. Material for sequencing was PBMCs or T cells enriched from blood (not recorded which). The receptors were gathered from a man aged 25-45 years who had recovered from COVID-19.

The chain combines TRBV9 with TRBJ2-1; D may be TRBD1 (5 bases). The CDR3 sequence is 16 residues long. Germline CDR1 is SGDLS and CDR2 is YYNGEE. With 4 bases removed from V and 5 bases from J, the gap between germline ends came to 19 bases. The CDR3 DNA reads TGTGCCAGCAGCCCCCGACACTTCTTGACAGACAATGAGCAGTTCTTC. It codes for CASSPRHFLTDNEQFF.

This chain connects TRBV25-1 to TRBJ1-5, with 10 bases fitting TRBD1. CDR1 MGHDK and CDR2 SYGVNS come from the germline V gene. V lost 3 bases to trimming and J lost 2 bases; unmatched junction nucleotides: 4. There are 16 residues in the CDR3. DNA of the CDR3: TGTGCCAGCAGTGATTCGGGGACAGGGGGCAATCAGCCCCAGCATTTT. This sequence encodes CASSDSGTGGNQPQHF.

The chain employs TRBV11-2 and TRBJ2-3; 16 bases agree with TRBD2. The CDR3 covers 17 residues. The V gene end was trimmed by 3 bases and the J gene end by 6 bases; junction bases not matched to a gene: 6. The germline CDR1 and CDR2 sequences are SGHAT and FQNNGV. The DNA for the CDR3 is TGTGCCAGCAGCTTTATTGGGACTAGCGGGGGGGAGGATACGCAGTATTTT. The encoded protein is CASSFIGTSGGEDTQYF.

This clone was observed once. This chain uses TRBV5-4 with TRBJ2-7; no clear D gene. This CDR3 has 13 residues. The germline gives CDR1 SGHNT, CDR2 YYREEE (reference sequence). V shed 0 bases and J shed 3 bases, with 7 bases lying between them. This CDR3 is CASSLAPVYEQYF. CDR3 DNA: TGTGCCAGCAGCTTGGCCCCAGTCTACGAGCAGTACTTC.

The chain links TRBV5-4 to TRBJ1-6; D is possibly TRBD1 (5 bases). This CDR3 has 15 residues. The germline CDR1 and CDR2 sequences are SGHNT and YYREEE (reference sequence). Trimming shortened V by 0 bases and J by 9 bases, and 13 bases separated the two germline ends. The CDR3 reads CASSLGQKGISPLHF. The DNA of the CDR3 is TGTGCCAGCAGCTTGGGTCAGAAGGGGATTTCACCCCTCCACTTT.

The genes are TRBV27 and TRBJ2-1, with D possibly being TRBD2 (5 bases). V lost 6 bases and J lost 7, with 10 bases in between. There are 12 residues in the CDR3. In germline, CDR1 is MNHEY, CDR2 SMNVEV (reference sequence). CDR3 nucleotides: TGTGCCAGCAGCCGTAGGGAGAATGAGCAGTTCTTC. This encodes CASSRRENEQFF.

This clone appeared a single time. The J gene is TRBJ2-1, the V gene TRBV5-4; D perhaps matches TRBD2 (5 bases). The length of the CDR3 is 13 residues. The germline gives CDR1 SGHNT, CDR2 YYREEE (reference sequence). V lost 4 bases and J 8 bases, leaving 13 bases between the germline ends. Here the CDR3 reads CASSLWAGDEQFF. CDR3 DNA: TGTGCCAGCAGCCTCTGGGCGGGTGATGAGCAGTTCTTC.

J is TRBJ2-5 and V is TRBV13; perhaps TRBD2 as D (6 bases). Germline CDR1 is PRHDT and CDR2 is FYEKMQ (reference sequence). CDR3 size: 17 residues. V was clipped by 4 bases and J by 0 bases, with 18 bases between them. The CDR3 nucleotides read TGTGCCAGCAGCTGGGCACGGGACTTTGGCGACCAAGAGACCCAGTACTTC. Translated, it gives CASSWARDFGDQETQYF.

In DNA, the CDR3 is TGTGCTAGTGGTTTGGTCCGGGGACAGTCCACCGGGGAGCTGTTTTTT. Protein: CASGLVRGQSTGELFF. The genes are TRBV12-5 and TRBJ2-2, with TRBD1 identical over 7 bases. This CDR3 comprises 16 residues. Losses at the gene ends were 0 bases for V and 4 bases for J; bases not matched to a gene: 5. The germline gives CDR1 LGHNT, CDR2 FRNRAP.